These 23 T cell receptor beta chains originate from one sample sequenced in a study of T cell responses to AZD1222 COVID-19 vaccine (dated by TCRdb to 2020 to 2022). The sample's time point label is to be understood as: about 28 days (+/-7) after the second vaccine dose. Libraries came from the immunoSEQ multiplex PCR assay. TCRdb limited this immuneACCESS table to in-frame rearrangements with V and J called. A share of clones is missing; checked studies link under half to unresolved V genes, and the rest is unexplained. For this sample the table gives 95,000 to 110,000 clones, of which 80% to 95% were detected only once. 5.5% to 7% of the sample is taken by the ten largest. The starting material was peripheral blood, obtained 28 days after the second AZD1222 dose. The receptor source for this set is an adult who received the AZD1222 COVID-19 vaccine.

Here the CDR3 reads CASSSPEGRYNEQFF. CDR3 in DNA: TGTGCCAGCAGCTCCCCTGAGGGCCGATACAATGAGCAGTTCTTC. This chain joins TRBV11-3 and TRBJ2-1; TRBD2 might be the D (5 bases). Germline assignment: CDR1 SGHNT and CDR2 YENEEA. The CDR3 extends over 15 amino acids. Between the trimmed V and J ends, which lost 4 bases and 4 bases, there was a span of 14 bases.

The chain has TRBV18 and TRBJ1-4, with a possible D match to TRBD1 (6 bases). V was shortened by 4 bases and J by 4 bases, with 10 bases between the two germline ends. The germline CDR1 and CDR2 sequences are KGHSH and LQKENI. This CDR3 has 14 residues. The CDR3 nucleotides are TGTGCCAGCTCACTCAGGGGTCTTAATGAAAAACTGTTTTTT. This codes for CASSLRGLNEKLFF.

J is TRBJ1-1 and V is TRBV19; D call uncertain. Germline assignment: CDR1 LNHDA and CDR2 SQIVND (reference sequence). V shed 3 bases and J shed 7 bases, with 6 bases lying between them. This CDR3 is 11 amino acids long. CDR3 amino acids: CASSMAGEAFF. Here the CDR3 DNA reads TGTGCCAGTAGTATGGCAGGTGAAGCTTTCTTT.

This clone turned up a few times. The genes are TRBV7-9 and TRBJ2-7; D unresolved. V dropped 4 bases and J dropped 4 bases, with 11 bases sitting between them. CDR1 and CDR2 (germline): SEHNR, FQNEAQ (reference sequence). The CDR3 runs to 13 residues. CDR3 bases: TGTGCCAGCAGCTCGAGTACCGGGTACGAGCAGTACTTC. Translation gives CASSSSTGYEQYF.

The gene calls are TRBV6-5 and TRBJ1-2, with TRBD1 identical over 7 bases. J lost 4 bases, V lost 7 bases, and 9 bases had no gene match. There are 14 residues in the CDR3. CDR1 and CDR2 (germline): MNHEY, SVGAGI. CDR3 bases: TGTGCCAGCACCCCAGGGGGGATTTCCTATGGCTACACCTTC. Protein product: CASTPGGISYGYTF.

J is TRBJ2-5 and V is TRBV7-6; D ambiguous. The germline V gene has CDR1 SGHVS and CDR2 FNYEAQ. V was pared by 1 base and J by 1 base, with 10 bases between. The CDR3 runs to 15 residues. CDR3 nucleotides: TGTGCCAGCAGCTTAGAGGGATACAGCCAAGAGACCCAGTACTTC. It yields the protein CASSLEGYSQETQYF.

This clone was seen once. V is TRBV5-1 and J is TRBJ1-1, with TRBD1 identical over 8 bases. This CDR3 has 16 residues. Germline-derived CDR1 and CDR2 are SGHRS and YFSETQ. V was clipped by 4 bases and J by 1 base; unmatched bases: 9. CDR3 sequence (DNA): TGCGCCAGCAGCCAGAAGACAGGGGCTGGGAACACTGAAGCTTTCTTT. This codes for CASSQKTGAGNTEAFF.

The chain joins TRBV6-5 to TRBJ2-2; 7 bases agree with TRBD1. The J segment lost 1 base and the V segment lost 6 bases, leaving 5 bases of the junction unmatched. The CDR3 is 15 residues long. Germline CDR1 MNHEY, CDR2 SVGAGI. The CDR3 sequence is CASSNRGLNTGELFF. In DNA form, the CDR3 reads TGTGCCAGCAGCAACAGGGGCCTGAACACCGGGGAGCTGTTTTTT.

This clone was found once. Additional DNA sequences in this sample encode the identical CDR3. This rearrangement joins TRBV27 to TRBJ2-7; D tentatively reads TRBD1 or TRBD2 (5 bases each). V was trimmed by 3 bases and J by 0 bases, leaving 6 bases between them. This CDR3 is 13 amino acids long. Germline assignment: CDR1 MNHEY and CDR2 SMNVEV (reference sequence). The CDR3, as DNA: TGTGCCAGCAGTTTGAGGGGCTCCTACGAGCAGTACTTC. Its translation is CASSLRGSYEQYF.

This rearrangement joins TRBV5-5 to TRBJ2-1; possibly TRBD1 or TRBD2 for D (5 bases each). The CDR3 is made up of 14 amino acids. Germline V gives CDR1 SGHKS, CDR2 YYEKEE (reference sequence). V was cut by 4 bases and J by 5 bases, with 13 bases left in between. CDR3 sequence: CASSPGTGDNEQFF. The CDR3 DNA reads as TGTGCCAGCAGCCCTGGGACCGGGGACAATGAGCAGTTCTTC. The full variable domain, completed using reference TRBV5-5 and TRBJ2-1, is DAGVTQSPTHLIKTRGQQVTLRCSPISGHKSVSWYQQVLGQGPQFIFQYYEKEERGRGNFPDRFSARQFPNYSSELNVNALLLGDSALYLCASSPGTGDNEQFFGPGTRLTVL.

As for this clone: Other nucleotide sequences in the sample specify the same CDR3. J is TRBJ2-2 and V is TRBV7-6; TRBD1 agrees at 8 bases. With V trimmed by 3 bases and J by 0 bases, 0 bases remained unmatched. This CDR3 is built from 15 residues. Germline V CDR1 and CDR2: SGHVS, FNYEAQ. Here the CDR3 reads CASSLTGANTGELFF. The CDR3 bases are TGTGCCAGCAGCTTGACAGGGGCGAACACCGGGGAGCTGTTTTTT.

The CDR3 protein is CASSLVRGAEYQETQYF. DNA for the CDR3: TGTGCCAGCAGCTTAGTTCGGGGGGCGGAGTACCAAGAGACCCAGTACTTC. This chain joins TRBV11-2 and TRBJ2-5, with D maybe TRBD2 (7 bases). V lost 1 base and J 0 bases, leaving 15 bases between the germline ends. CDR1 and CDR2 (germline): SGHAT, FQNNGV. The CDR3 covers 17 residues.

CDR3 amino acids: CASSISGGQNEKLFF. DNA for the CDR3: TGTGCCAGTAGTATATCGGGGGGACAAAATGAAAAACTGTTTTTT. This chain links TRBV19 with TRBJ1-4; possibly TRBD1 for D (6 bases). Germline assignment: CDR1 LNHDA and CDR2 SQIVND (reference sequence). The CDR3 loop spans 15 amino acids. V was cut by 2 bases and J by 5 bases, with 12 bases left in between.

This rearrangement joins TRBV5-5 to TRBJ2-5; the D gene could be TRBD1 or TRBD2 (5 bases each). Deletions cut 2 bases from V and 5 bases from J, with 13 bases between. CDR1 SGHKS and CDR2 YYEKEE come from the germline V gene (reference sequence). The CDR3 runs 14 residues. DNA of the CDR3: TGTGCCAGCAGCTTCGGGACCACCACGGAGACCCAGTACTTC. It translates to CASSFGTTTETQYF.

V and J are TRBV4-1 and TRBJ1-5; perhaps TRBD1 as D (5 bases). V lost 1 base, J lost 2 bases, and 12 bases lay in between. The CDR3 runs 16 residues. Germline CDR1 and CDR2: MGHRA and YSYEKL. In DNA, the CDR3 is TGCGCCAGCAGCCAAGGAAGGGTGGGGGGCAATCAGCCCCAGCATTTT. Its protein is CASSQGRVGGNQPQHF.

CDR3 nucleotides: TGTGCCAGCAGCCAAGACAAGGACAGGGTTCATTCTGGGGCCAACGTCCTGACTTTC. It is translated as CASSQDKDRVHSGANVLTF. The rearrangement links TRBV3-1 (or the pseudogene TRBV3-2) to TRBJ2-6, with 8 nucleotides matching TRBD1. Germline CDR1 reads LGHDT; CDR2 reads YNNKEL (reference sequence). Trimming cost V 0 bases and J 1 base; bases outside gene matches: 8. The CDR3 consists of 19 residues.

The chain uses TRBV28 and TRBJ1-4; 8 nucleotides agree with TRBD1. Trimming took 3 bases from V and 7 from J; bases not matched to a gene: 7. Germline V gene data show CDR1 as MDHEN and CDR2 as SYDVKM. This CDR3 comprises 15 residues. As DNA, the CDR3 is TGTGCCAGCAGTTTTTACAGGGGGAAGGGTGAAAAACTGTTTTTT. This translates into CASSFYRGKGEKLFF.

The CDR3 DNA follows: TGTGCCAGTCAATCCGGACAGGGGGCGCGTTACGAGCAGTACTTC. This encodes CASQSGQGARYEQYF. J is TRBJ2-7 and V is TRBV6-5; 11 bases are a match to TRBD1. V lost 9 bases, J lost 4 bases, and 11 bases stayed unmatched. CDR3 length: 15 amino acids. Germline V gene sequence: CDR1 MNHEY, CDR2 SVGAGI.

The chain combines TRBV18 with TRBJ1-1; 7 bases line up with TRBD1. CDR1 is KGHSH, CDR2 LQKENI, per germline. V dropped 2 bases and J dropped 5; count of bases not matched to a gene: 11. The CDR3 runs to 16 residues. The DNA for the CDR3 is TGTGCCAGCTCACCAACCCAGGGGGGGCAGTATACTGAAGCTTTCTTT. It translates to CASSPTQGGQYTEAFF.

The V and J genes are TRBV6-2 or TRBV6-3 and TRBJ2-1; 9 bases are a match to TRBD2. The V gene's germline CDR1 is MNHEY and CDR2 SVGEGT. J gave up 7 bases and V 4 bases, and 8 bases lay outside the gene matches. The CDR3 has 15 residues. CDR3 residues: CASSFLAGSRNEQFF. The CDR3 DNA follows: TGTGCCAGCAGTTTTCTAGCGGGGAGCCGAAATGAGCAGTTCTTC.

The J gene is TRBJ1-5, the V gene TRBV3-1 (or the pseudogene TRBV3-2); possibly TRBD1 for D (5 bases). V was pared by 4 bases and J by 5 bases, with 12 bases between. This CDR3 has 14 amino acids. The germline CDR1 and CDR2 sequences are LGHDT and YNNKEL (reference sequence). The CDR3 DNA reads TGTGCCAGCAGCCTTCGGACAATTGATCAGCCCCAGCATTTT. Residues: CASSLRTIDQPQHF.

This sequence joins TRBV6-4 and TRBJ2-3; 14 nucleotides agree with TRBD2. J was trimmed by 4 bases and V by 4 bases; bases with no gene match: 4. The CDR3 spans 16 residues. Germline V gene sequence: CDR1 MRHNA, CDR2 SNTAGT. The CDR3 reads CASSARTSGGSDTQYF. The CDR3 bases are TGTGCCAGCAGTGCCCGGACTAGCGGGGGGTCAGATACGCAGTATTTT.

J is TRBJ1-5 and V is TRBV4-1; weak D call: TRBD1 (5 bases). Germline V gene lookup returns CDR1 MGHRA and CDR2 YSYEKL. V lost 2 bases to trimming and J lost 0 bases, with 20 bases between them. CDR3 length equals 19 residues. For the CDR3, the DNA is TGCGCCAGCAGCCAAAGAGGTGTGGATCCAGGGCATAGCAATCAGCCCCAGCATTTT. This translates into CASSQRGVDPGHSNQPQHF.